The 8 T cell receptor beta chains reported below all come from one sample, sequenced in a study of CD8 T cells in ankylosing spondylitis. Overall study results and limits: What appeared characteristic of ankylosing spondylitis blood was a TCR beta motif of several highly homologous variants.

TCRdb processed the 5' RACE reads anew with MiXCR; each CDR3 protein has one entry. Of around 770,000 distinct CDR3 sequences in the sample, 15% to 20% were seen once. No antigen has been identified for these receptors. Sample: blood, either unsorted or a sorted T cell fraction (not recorded which). The receptors were gathered from a male donor with ankylosing spondylitis.

The rearrangement joins TRBV11-2 to TRBJ1-2, with D perhaps TRBD1 (6 bases). Germline CDR1 reads SGHAT; CDR2 reads FQNNGV. Trimming left V 5 bases short and J 7 bases short, with 23 bases between. The CDR3 sequence is 16 residues long. In DNA, the CDR3 is TGTGCCAGCAGCCTTGTCGGCGGGGGGCGATACGGTGGCTACACCTTC. Protein: CASSLVGGGRYGGYTF. The entire variable domain, with the rest obtained from reference TRBV11-2 and TRBJ1-2, is as follows: EAGVAQSPRYKIIEKRQSVAFWCNPISGHATLYWYQQILGQGPKLLIQFQNNGVVDDSQLPKDRFSAERLKGVDSTLKIQPAKLEDSAVYLCASSLVGGGRYGGYTFGSGTRLTVV.

This chain uses TRBV6-2 or TRBV6-3 with TRBJ1-2; weak D call: TRBD1 (5 bases). Trimming removed 7 bases from V and 3 bases from J, with 12 bases in between. The germline V gene has CDR1 MNHEY and CDR2 SVGEGT. The length of the CDR3 is 13 residues. CDR3 in DNA: TGTGCCAGCACCCTGGACACGTACTATGGCTACACCTTC. This gives the protein CASTLDTYYGYTF.

There are a few counts of this clonotype. The rearrangement links TRBV4-1 to TRBJ2-3; tentatively, D is TRBD1 or TRBD2 (6 bases each). The V gene lost 2 bases and the J gene lost 6 bases, with 30 bases spanning the gap. The CDR3 sequence is 20 residues long. Germline-derived CDR1 and CDR2 are MGHRA and YSYEKL. DNA for the CDR3: TGCGCCAGCAGCCAATTTGCGACAGTCAGTGGGGGGCGCCTGGGTGATACGCAGTATTTT. Protein sequence: CASSQFATVSGGRLGDTQYF.

This clonotype was counted between two and nine times. The gene calls are TRBV11-1 and TRBJ2-3, with TRBD2 identical over 14 bases. This CDR3 spans 21 amino acids. Germline values: CDR1 SGHAT, CDR2 FQDESV (reference sequence). Trimming cost V 2 bases and J 8 bases; bases outside gene matches: 21. The CDR3 loop is CASSLRDSGLAGGRSLTTQYF. Here the CDR3 DNA reads TGTGCCAGCAGCTTAAGAGATTCCGGACTAGCGGGGGGCCGGAGCCTAACTACGCAGTATTTT.

The V gene is TRBV7-3, the J gene TRBJ2-1; 7 positions match TRBD2. CDR3 length: 14 residues. CDR1 and CDR2 from the germline V gene are SGHTA and FQGTGA. Unmatched junction bases numbered 9, after V lost 5 bases and J lost 8 bases. CDR3 region: CASSIGRSGDEQFF. The DNA for the CDR3 is TGTGCCAGCAGCATCGGGAGGTCGGGGGATGAGCAGTTCTTC.

J is TRBJ2-1 and V is TRBV4-2; 13 bases are shared with TRBD2. Trimming cost V 1 base and J 0 bases; bases outside gene matches: 9. This CDR3 comprises 20 residues. Germline-derived CDR1 and CDR2 are LGHNA and YNFKEQ. The CDR3 region has the DNA TGTGCCAGCAGCCAAGTTGCGCGACTAGCGGGGGGATTCTCCTACAATGAGCAGTTCTTC. It encodes CASSQVARLAGGFSYNEQFF.

There are a few counts of this clonotype. The chain employs TRBV5-1 and TRBJ1-3; D unclear. The germline V gene encodes CDR1 SGHRS and CDR2 YFSETQ. V shed 0 bases and J shed 1 base, with 11 bases lying between them. The CDR3 loop spans 16 amino acids. CDR3: CASSLVNTESGNTIYF. CDR3 DNA: TGCGCCAGCAGCTTGGTGAACACCGAATCTGGAAACACCATATATTTT.

The chain joins TRBV4-3 to TRBJ1-4; D is unclear. The germline V and J ends were trimmed by 2 bases and 8 bases, with 15 bases remaining between them. Germline CDR1 reads LGHNA; CDR2 reads YSLEER. The length of the CDR3 is 15 residues. The CDR3 spells CASSQYSSYREKLFF. In nucleotides, the CDR3 is TGCGCCAGCAGCCAATACAGCAGTTATAGGGAAAAACTGTTTTTT.